This TCR beta chain was obtained from a study of CD8 T cells in ankylosing spondylitis. Many counts were recorded for this clonotype. No antigen is known for it. Library preparation for TCR beta used quantitative 5'-RACE with molecular barcodes. TCRdb recomputed calls from the 5' RACE reads with MiXCR, one row per CDR3 protein. This sample yields about 100,000 distinct CDR3 sequences, of which about 25% are seen a single time; approximately 13% belongs to the top ten. Findings and limits, study-wide: CD8+ disease-linked clones were present at relatively low frequencies in blood. Ankylosing spondylitis blood seemed to carry a telltale TCR beta motif made of several highly homologous variants.

The sequence was obtained from a male donor with ankylosing spondylitis. What was sequenced was synovial fluid, either unsorted or a sorted T cell fraction (not recorded which).

The CDR3 sequence: CASSLFGGAKNIQYF. As DNA, the CDR3 is TGTGCCAGCAGCTTATTCGGGGGGGCTAAAAACATTCAGTACTTC. V is TRBV7-2 and J is TRBJ2-4; 8 nucleotides line up with TRBD2. The CDR3 runs to 15 residues. With V trimmed by 2 bases and J by 4 bases, 4 bases remained unmatched. Germline lookup yields CDR1 SGHTA and CDR2 FQGNSA.